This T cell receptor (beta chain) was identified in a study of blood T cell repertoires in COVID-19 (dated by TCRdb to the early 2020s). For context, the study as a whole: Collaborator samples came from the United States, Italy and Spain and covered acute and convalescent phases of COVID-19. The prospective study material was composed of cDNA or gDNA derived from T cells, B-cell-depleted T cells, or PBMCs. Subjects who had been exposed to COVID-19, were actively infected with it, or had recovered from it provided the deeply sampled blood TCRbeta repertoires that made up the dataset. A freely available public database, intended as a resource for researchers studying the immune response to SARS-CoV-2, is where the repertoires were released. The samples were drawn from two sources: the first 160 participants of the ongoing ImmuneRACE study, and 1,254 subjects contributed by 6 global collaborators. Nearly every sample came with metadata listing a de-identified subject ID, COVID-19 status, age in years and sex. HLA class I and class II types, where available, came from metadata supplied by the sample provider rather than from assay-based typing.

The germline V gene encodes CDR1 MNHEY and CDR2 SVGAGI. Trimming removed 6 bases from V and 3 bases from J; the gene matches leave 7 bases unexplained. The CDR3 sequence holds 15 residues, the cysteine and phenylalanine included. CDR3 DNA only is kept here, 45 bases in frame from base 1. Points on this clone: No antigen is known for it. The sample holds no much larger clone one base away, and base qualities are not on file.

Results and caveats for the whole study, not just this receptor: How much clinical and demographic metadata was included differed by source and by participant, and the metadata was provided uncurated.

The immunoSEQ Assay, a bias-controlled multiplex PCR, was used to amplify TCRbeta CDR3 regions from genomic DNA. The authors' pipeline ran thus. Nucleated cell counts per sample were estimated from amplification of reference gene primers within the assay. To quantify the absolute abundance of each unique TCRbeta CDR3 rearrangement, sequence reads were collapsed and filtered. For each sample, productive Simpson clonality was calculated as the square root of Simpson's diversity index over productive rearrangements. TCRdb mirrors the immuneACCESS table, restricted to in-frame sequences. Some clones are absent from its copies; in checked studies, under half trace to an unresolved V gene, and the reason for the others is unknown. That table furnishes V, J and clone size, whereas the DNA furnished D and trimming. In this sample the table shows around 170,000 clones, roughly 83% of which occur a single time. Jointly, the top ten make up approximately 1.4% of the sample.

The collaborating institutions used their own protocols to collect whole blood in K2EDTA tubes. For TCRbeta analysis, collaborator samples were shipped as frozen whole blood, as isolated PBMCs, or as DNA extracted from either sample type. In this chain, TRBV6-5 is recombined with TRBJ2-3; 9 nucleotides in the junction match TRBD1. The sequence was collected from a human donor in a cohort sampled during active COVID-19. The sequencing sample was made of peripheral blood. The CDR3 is CASSQGQGLTDTQYF. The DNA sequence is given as TGTGCCAGCAGCCAGGGACAGGGCCTAACAGATACGCAGTATTTT.